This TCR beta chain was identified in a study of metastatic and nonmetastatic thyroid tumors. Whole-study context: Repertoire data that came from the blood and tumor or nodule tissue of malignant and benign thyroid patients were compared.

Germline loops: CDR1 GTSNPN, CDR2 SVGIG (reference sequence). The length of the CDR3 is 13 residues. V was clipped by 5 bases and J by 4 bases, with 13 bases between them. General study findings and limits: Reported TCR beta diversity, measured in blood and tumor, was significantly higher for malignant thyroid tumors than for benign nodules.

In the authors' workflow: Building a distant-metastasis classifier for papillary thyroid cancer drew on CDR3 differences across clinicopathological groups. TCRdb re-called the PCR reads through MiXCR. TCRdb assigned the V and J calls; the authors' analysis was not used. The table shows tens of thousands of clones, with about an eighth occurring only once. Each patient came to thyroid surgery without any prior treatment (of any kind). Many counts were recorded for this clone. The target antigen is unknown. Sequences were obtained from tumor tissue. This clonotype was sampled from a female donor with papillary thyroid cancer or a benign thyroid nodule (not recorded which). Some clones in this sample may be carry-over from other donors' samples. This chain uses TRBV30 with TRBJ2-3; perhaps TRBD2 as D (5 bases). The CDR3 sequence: CAWALVTADTQYF. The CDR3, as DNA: TGTGCCTGGGCACTAGTGACGGCAGATACGCAGTATTTT.